The clone carrying this T cell receptor (beta chain) was seen a few times. From roughly 390 ng of RNA, a library with molecular barcoded alpha/delta and beta/gamma adaptors was made. TCRdb used MiXCR to reprocess the reads, holding one entry per CDR3 protein. The repertoire holds about 58,000 distinct CDR3 sequences, with roughly 12% as singletons. This record belongs to a study of read filtering for tumor transcriptome and immune sequencing. The junction had 7 bases not matched to a gene; V was cut back by 0 bases and J by 4 bases. CDR1 is DFQATT, CDR2 SNEGSKA, per germline (reference sequence). CDR3 length: 15 residues.

V and J are TRBV20-1 and TRBJ2-5, with TRBD1 matching over 8 bases. The specimen was a population of CD138-negative cells sorted from bone marrow. This receptor was identified in a donor at least 40 years old with multiple myeloma. CDR3 loop: CSAREGAGGTETQYF. The CDR3, as DNA: TGCAGTGCTAGAGAAGGGGCAGGGGGCACAGAGACCCAGTACTTC.